These 10 T cell receptor beta chains share one sample of origin, sequenced in a study of blood T cell repertoires in COVID-19. Measured with immunoSEQ multiplex PCR; TCRdb has only the in-frame clones, and not every one. The repertoire holds around 450,000 clones, with around 89% as singletons. Sequencing was carried out using peripheral blood. The receptor source for this set is a woman aged 25-40 years with acute or convalescent COVID-19.

In regard to this clone: This same CDR3 is encoded by further DNA sequences in the sample. The chain recombines TRBV4-1 with TRBJ2-2; D is unresolved. V gave up 1 base and J gave up 7 bases, with 4 bases separating them. The CDR3 spans 12 residues. The germline V gene encodes CDR1 MGHRA and CDR2 YSYEKL. In nucleotides, the CDR3 is TGCGCCAGCAGCCAAGTTAGCGGGGAGCTGTTTTTT. It is translated as CASSQVSGELFF.

There are a few counts of this clone. The gene calls are TRBV7-8 and TRBJ2-5; D unresolved. Germline V gives CDR1 SGHVS, CDR2 FQNEAQ. V lost 5 bases and J 4 bases, leaving 14 bases between the germline ends. The CDR3 length is 14 residues. Written as DNA, the CDR3 is TGTGCCAGCAGCACTATCCGAGTGGGAGAGACCCAGTACTTC. Translating gives CASSTIRVGETQYF.

The chain employs TRBV30 and TRBJ2-1; 8 positions agree with TRBD2. The CDR3 runs to 15 residues. Trimming cost V 3 bases and J 2 bases; bases outside gene matches: 6. CDR1 and CDR2 from the germline V gene are GTSNPN and SVGIG (reference sequence). CDR3 loop: CAWSSGGGTYNEQFF. The CDR3 region has the DNA TGTGCCTGGAGCTCTGGCGGGGGGACCTACAATGAGCAGTTCTTC. Using reference TRBV30 and TRBJ2-1 for the parts outside the CDR3, the full variable domain is SQTIHQWPATLVQPVGSPLSLECTVEGTSNPNLYWYRQAAGRGLQLLFYSVGIGQISSEVPQNLSASRPQDRQFILSSKKLLLSDSGFYLCAWSSGGGTYNEQFFGPGTRLTVL.

The chain couples TRBV15 to TRBJ1-4; 7 bases agree with TRBD1. CDR1 and CDR2 (germline): LNHNV, YYDKDF (reference sequence). The CDR3 sequence is 15 residues long. V lost 2 bases to trimming and J lost 5 bases; unmatched junction nucleotides: 5. CDR3 in amino acids: CATSRQGGENEKLFF. CDR3 sequence (DNA): TGTGCCACCAGCAGACAGGGGGGTGAGAATGAAAAACTGTTTTTT.

The rearrangement links TRBV6-5 to TRBJ2-2; TRBD1 matches at 9 bases. Germline values: CDR1 MNHEY, CDR2 SVGAGI. Trimming at V came to 6 bases and at J to 8 bases, leaving 10 bases not matched to a gene. The CDR3 sequence is 15 residues long. The CDR3 nucleotides read TGTGCCAGCAGGACCGGGACAGGGATATTGGGGGAGCTGTTTTTT. Residues: CASRTGTGILGELFF.

This chain joins TRBV19 and TRBJ2-7; TRBD1 aligns across 11 bases. In germline, CDR1 is LNHDA, CDR2 SQIVND (reference sequence). Trimming removed 5 bases from V and 4 bases from J; junction bases left unmatched: 10. The CDR3 is 16 amino acids. As DNA, the CDR3 is TGTGCCAGTAGTTCCGGGACAGGGGGGCCCTCGTACGAGCAGTACTTC. Protein product: CASSSGTGGPSYEQYF.

The chain combines TRBV6-1 with TRBJ1-2, with 8 bases lining up with TRBD1. V lost 3 bases, J lost 6 bases, and 3 bases stayed unmatched. This CDR3 comprises 13 residues. The V gene's germline CDR1 is MNHNS and CDR2 SASEGT. The CDR3 reads CASSDGQGNGYTF. The CDR3 DNA sequence: TGTGCCAGCAGTGACGGACAGGGCAATGGCTACACCTTC.

This sequence joins TRBV5-6 and TRBJ1-1, with D perhaps TRBD1 (5 bases). V was pared by 4 bases and J by 1 base, with 17 bases between. Germline loops: CDR1 SGHDT, CDR2 YYEEEE. The length of the CDR3 is 16 residues. The CDR3, as DNA: TGTGCCAGCAGCCCGCTTAAGGGGCCAGCGAACACTGAAGCTTTCTTT. Translation gives CASSPLKGPANTEAFF.

The rearrangement uses TRBV2 and TRBJ2-7; a weak D match, TRBD2 (5 bases). CDR3 length: 17 amino acids. From germline, CDR1 is SNHLY and CDR2 FYNNEI. V was clipped by 4 bases and J by 3 bases, with 22 bases between them. This chain's CDR3 is CASSGLDGRQGLYEQYF. The CDR3 bases are TGTGCCAGCAGTGGACTCGACGGACGTCAAGGACTCTACGAGCAGTACTTC.

The chain is built from TRBV6-5 and TRBJ2-7; D remains unclear. The CDR3 totals 15 residues. The germline V and J ends were trimmed by 0 bases and 0 bases, with 9 bases remaining between them. Germline V lookup: CDR1 MNHEY, CDR2 SVGAGI. CDR3 sequence reads: CASSYSPRSSYEQYF. The CDR3 nucleotides read TGTGCCAGCAGTTACTCGCCCCGCAGCTCCTACGAGCAGTACTTC.